This T cell receptor (beta chain) was obtained from a study of radiotherapy plus CTLA-4 blockade in lung cancer. Study-wide points: In blood, early T cell clone dynamics reportedly predicted response best, together with interferon-beta.

This CDR3 comprises 14 residues. Alongside CTLA-4 blockade with ipilimumab, patients with chemo-refractory metastatic non-small-cell lung cancer received focal radiation. About this clone itself: Its specificity is unknown. A much larger clone lies one base from this, so it may be a read error.

Data came from immunoSEQ multiplex PCR; TCRdb stores just in-frame clones and leaves some out. The top ten hold 4.7% of the sample, which has tens of thousands of clones, under 85% seen once. The sample consisted of peripheral blood, taken from a patient treated with radiotherapy plus ipilimumab. This chain connects TRBV5-7 to TRBJ1-3, with D possibly being TRBD1 (6 bases). TRBV5-7 is identified as an open reading frame with a role that is uncertain. This receptor was taken from a human donor with non-small cell lung cancer whose response to radiotherapy plus ipilimumab could not be evaluated. The chain's CDR3 is CASSLVDRVNAIYF. CDR3 nucleotides: TGTGCCAGCAGCTTGGTGGACAGAGTAAACGCCATATATTTT.